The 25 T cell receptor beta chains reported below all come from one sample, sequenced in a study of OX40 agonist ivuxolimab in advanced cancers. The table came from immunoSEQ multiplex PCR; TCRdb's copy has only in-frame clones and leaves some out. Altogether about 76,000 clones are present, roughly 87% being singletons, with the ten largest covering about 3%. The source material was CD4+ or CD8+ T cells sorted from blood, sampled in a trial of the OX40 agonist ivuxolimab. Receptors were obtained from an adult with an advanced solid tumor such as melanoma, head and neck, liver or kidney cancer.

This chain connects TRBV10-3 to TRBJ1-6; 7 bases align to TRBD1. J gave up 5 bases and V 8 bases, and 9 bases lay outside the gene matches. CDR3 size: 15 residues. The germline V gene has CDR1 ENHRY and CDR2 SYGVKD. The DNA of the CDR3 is TGTGCCATCGGGGAGGGAACAGGGGATAATTCACCCCTCCACTTT. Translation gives CAIGEGTGDNSPLHF.

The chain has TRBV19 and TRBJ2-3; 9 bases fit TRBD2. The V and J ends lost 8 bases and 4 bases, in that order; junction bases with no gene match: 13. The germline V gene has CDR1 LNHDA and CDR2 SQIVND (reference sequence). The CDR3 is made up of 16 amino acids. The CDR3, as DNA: TGTGCCAGTCGGCCTGTTTTAGCGGGAGAGTCAGATACGCAGTATTTT. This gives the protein CASRPVLAGESDTQYF. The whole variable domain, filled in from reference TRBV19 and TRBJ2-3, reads DGGITQSPKYLFRKEGQNVTLSCEQNLNHDAMYWYRQDPGQGLRLIYYSQIVNDFQKGDIAEGYSVSREKKESFPLTVTSAQKNPTAFYLCASRPVLAGESDTQYFGPGTRLTVL.

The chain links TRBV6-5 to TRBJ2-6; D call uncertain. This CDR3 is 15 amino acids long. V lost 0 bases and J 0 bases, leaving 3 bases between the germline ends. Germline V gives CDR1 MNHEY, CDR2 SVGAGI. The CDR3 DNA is TGTGCCAGCAGTTACTCAAGCTCTGGGGCCAACGTCCTGACTTTC. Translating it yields CASSYSSSGANVLTF.

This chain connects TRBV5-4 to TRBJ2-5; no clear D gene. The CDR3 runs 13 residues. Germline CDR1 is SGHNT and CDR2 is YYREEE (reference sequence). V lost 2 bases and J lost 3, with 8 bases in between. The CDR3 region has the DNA TGTGCCAGCAGCTTTCAGGTAGAAGAGACCCAGTACTTC. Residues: CASSFQVEETQYF.

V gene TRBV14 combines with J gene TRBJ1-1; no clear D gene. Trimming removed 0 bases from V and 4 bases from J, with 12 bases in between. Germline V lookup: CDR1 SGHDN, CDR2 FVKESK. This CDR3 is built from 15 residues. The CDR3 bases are TGTGCCAGCAGCCAAGATCTTCTACCCGCCACTGAAGCTTTCTTT. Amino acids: CASSQDLLPATEAFF. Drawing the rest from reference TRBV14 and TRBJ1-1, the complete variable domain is EAGVTQFPSHSVIEKGQTVTLRCDPISGHDNLYWYRRVMGKEIKFLLHFVKESKQDESGMPNNRFLAERTGGTYSTLKVQPAELEDSGVYFCASSQDLLPATEAFFGQGTRLTVV.

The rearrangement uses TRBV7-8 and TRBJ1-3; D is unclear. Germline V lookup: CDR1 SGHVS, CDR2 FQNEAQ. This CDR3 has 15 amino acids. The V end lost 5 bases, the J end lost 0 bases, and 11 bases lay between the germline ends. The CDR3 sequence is CASSPGRSSGNTIYF. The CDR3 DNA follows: TGTGCCAGCAGCCCCGGACGGAGCTCTGGAAACACCATATATTTT.

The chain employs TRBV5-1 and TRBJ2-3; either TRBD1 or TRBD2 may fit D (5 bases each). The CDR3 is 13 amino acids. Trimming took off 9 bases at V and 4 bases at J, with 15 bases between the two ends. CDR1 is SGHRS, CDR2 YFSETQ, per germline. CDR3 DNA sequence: TGCGCCACCAGACCCGGGGCGGCAGATACGCAGTATTTT. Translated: CATRPGAADTQYF.

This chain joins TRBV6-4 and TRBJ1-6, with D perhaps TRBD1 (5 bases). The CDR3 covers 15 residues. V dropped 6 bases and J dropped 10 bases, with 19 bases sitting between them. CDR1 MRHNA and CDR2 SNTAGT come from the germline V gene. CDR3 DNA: TGTGCCAGCAGAGCGGGCGCGGGGCAAAACTCACCCCTCCACTTT. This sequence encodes CASRAGAGQNSPLHF.

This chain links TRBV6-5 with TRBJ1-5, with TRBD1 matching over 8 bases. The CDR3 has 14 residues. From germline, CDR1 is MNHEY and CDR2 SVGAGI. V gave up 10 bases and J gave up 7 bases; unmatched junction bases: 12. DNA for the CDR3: TGTGCCACCAACAGGGGGGAAGGGAGACAGCCCCAGCATTTT. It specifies CATNRGEGRQPQHF.

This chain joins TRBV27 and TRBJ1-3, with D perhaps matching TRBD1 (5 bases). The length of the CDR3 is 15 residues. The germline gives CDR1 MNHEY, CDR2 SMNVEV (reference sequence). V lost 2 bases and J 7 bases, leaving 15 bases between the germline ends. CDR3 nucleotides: TGTGCCAGCAGTTTAAGAGGGACGGTGGCTAACACCATATATTTT. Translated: CASSLRGTVANTIYF.

CDR3 in DNA: TGTGCCAGCAGCGCCTACATGAACACTGAAGCTTTCTTT. Translation gives CASSAYMNTEAFF. The chain links TRBV7-3 to TRBJ1-1; D unclear. The CDR3 is 13 residues long. The V gene lost 5 bases and the J gene lost 0 bases, with 7 bases spanning the gap. Germline V gene data show CDR1 as SGHTA and CDR2 as FQGTGA.

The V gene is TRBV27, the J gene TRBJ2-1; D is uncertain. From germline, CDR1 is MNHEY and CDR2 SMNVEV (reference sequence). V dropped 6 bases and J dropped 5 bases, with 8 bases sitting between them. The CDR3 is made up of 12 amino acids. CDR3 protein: CASRESDNEQFF. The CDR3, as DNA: TGTGCCAGCAGGGAATCGGACAATGAGCAGTTCTTC.

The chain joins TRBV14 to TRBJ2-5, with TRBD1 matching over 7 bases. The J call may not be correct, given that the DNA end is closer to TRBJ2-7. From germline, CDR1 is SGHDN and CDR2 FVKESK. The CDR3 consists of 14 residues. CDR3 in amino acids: CASSLRQGLYEQYF. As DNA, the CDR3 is TGTGCCAGCAGCCTCAGACAGGGCCTCTACGAGCAGTACTTC.

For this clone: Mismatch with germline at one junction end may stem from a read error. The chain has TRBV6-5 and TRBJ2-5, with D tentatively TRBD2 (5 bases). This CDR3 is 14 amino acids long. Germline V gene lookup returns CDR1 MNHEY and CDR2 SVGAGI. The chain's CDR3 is CAGSYSSPAGTQYF. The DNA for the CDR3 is TGTGCCGGCAGTTACTCATCACCGGCGGGGACCCAGTACTTC.

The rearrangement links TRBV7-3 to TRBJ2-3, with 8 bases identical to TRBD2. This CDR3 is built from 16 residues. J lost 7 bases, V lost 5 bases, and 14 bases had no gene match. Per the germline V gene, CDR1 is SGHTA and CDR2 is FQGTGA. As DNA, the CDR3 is TGTGCCAGCAGCCTACTCGGGACTAGGGGTTTAAATACGCAGTATTTT. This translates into CASSLLGTRGLNTQYF.

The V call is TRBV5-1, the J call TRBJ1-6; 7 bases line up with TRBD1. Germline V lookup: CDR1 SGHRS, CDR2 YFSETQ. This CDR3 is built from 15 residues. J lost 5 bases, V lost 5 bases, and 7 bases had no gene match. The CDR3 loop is CASRPPGTDNSPLHF. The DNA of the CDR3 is TGCGCCAGCAGGCCGCCCGGGACAGATAATTCACCCCTCCACTTT.

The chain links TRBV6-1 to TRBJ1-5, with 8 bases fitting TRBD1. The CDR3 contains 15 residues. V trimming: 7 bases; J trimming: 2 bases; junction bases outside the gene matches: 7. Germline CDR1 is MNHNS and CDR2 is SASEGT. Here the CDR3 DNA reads TGTGCCAGCATCGTACAGGGGGTTGGCAATCAGCCCCAGCATTTT. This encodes CASIVQGVGNQPQHF.

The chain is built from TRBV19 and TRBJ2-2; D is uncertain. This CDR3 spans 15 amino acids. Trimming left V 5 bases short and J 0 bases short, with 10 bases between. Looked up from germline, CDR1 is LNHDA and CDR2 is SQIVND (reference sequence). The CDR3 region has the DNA TGTGCCAGTAGTTCCTTTATAACGAACACCGGGGAGCTGTTTTTT. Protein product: CASSSFITNTGELFF.

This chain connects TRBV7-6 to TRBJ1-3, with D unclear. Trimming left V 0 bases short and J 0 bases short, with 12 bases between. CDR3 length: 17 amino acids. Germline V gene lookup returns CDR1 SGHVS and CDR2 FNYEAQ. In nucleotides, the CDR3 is TGTGCCAGCAGCTTAGCTCGGTGGGAGAGCTCTGGAAACACCATATATTTT. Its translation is CASSLARWESSGNTIYF.

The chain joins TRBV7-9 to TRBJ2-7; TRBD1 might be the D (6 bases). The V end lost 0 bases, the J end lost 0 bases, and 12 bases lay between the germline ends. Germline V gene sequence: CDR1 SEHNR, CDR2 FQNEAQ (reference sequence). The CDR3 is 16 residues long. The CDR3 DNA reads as TGTGCCAGCAGCTTAGCTCTGAGGGGGAGCTCCTACGAGCAGTACTTC. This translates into CASSLALRGSSYEQYF. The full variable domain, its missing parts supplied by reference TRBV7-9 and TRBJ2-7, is DTGVSQNPRHKITKRGQNVTFRCDPISEHNRLYWYRQTLGQGPEFLTYFQNEAQLEKSRLLSDRFSAERPKGSFSTLEIQRTEQGDSAMYLCASSLALRGSSYEQYFGPGTRLTVT.

The CDR3 loop reads CASSPRTGTYEQYF. The CDR3 region has the DNA TGTGCCAGCAGCCCCAGGACAGGAACCTACGAGCAGTACTTC. This sequence joins TRBV5-4 and TRBJ2-7; 7 positions match TRBD1. The V segment lost 4 bases and the J segment 2 bases; nucleotides outside the gene matches: 6. Germline CDR1 SGHNT, CDR2 YYREEE (reference sequence). The CDR3 is 14 residues long.

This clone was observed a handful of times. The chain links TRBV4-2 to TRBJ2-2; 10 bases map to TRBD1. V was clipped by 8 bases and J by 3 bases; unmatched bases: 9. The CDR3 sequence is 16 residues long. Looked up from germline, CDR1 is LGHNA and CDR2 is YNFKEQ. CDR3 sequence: CASGKTGGIDTGELFF. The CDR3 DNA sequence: TGTGCCAGCGGCAAGACAGGGGGCATAGACACCGGGGAGCTGTTTTTT.

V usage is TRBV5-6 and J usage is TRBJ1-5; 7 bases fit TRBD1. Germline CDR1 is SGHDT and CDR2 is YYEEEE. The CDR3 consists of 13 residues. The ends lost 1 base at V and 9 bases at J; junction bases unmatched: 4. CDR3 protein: CASSLSRQGPQHF. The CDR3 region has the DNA TGTGCCAGCAGCTTGAGTCGACAGGGGCCCCAGCATTTT.

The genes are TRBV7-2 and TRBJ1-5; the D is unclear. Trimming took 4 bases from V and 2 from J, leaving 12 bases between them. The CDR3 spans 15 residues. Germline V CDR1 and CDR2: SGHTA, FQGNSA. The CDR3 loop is CASSSTPVGNQPQHF. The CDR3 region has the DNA TGTGCCAGCAGCTCTACCCCCGTAGGCAATCAGCCCCAGCATTTT.

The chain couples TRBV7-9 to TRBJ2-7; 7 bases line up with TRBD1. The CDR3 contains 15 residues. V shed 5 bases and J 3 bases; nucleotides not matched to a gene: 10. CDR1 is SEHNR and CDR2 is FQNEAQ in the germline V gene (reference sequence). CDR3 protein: CASSPRRQGFYEQYF. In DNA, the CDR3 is TGTGCCAGCAGCCCGCGAAGACAGGGTTTCTACGAGCAGTACTTC.